One and the same sample provided the 2 T cell receptor beta chains below, sequenced in a study of T cells after yellow fever vaccination (dated by TCRdb to between 2017 and 2020). This specimen's treatment or condition label, interpreted: live attenuated yellow fever vaccine strain. Receptor libraries were prepared by 5' RACE. For sequencing, an Illumina HiSeq 2500 was employed. Starting from the raw public reads, TCRdb applied fastp trimming at Q25, assembled clones with MiXCR and retained in-frame beta chains. A single entry per CDR3 protein holds the most common genes and DNA from its merged rows. The sample profile shows approximately 74,000 distinct CDR3 sequences; 5.9% of them were found once. The leading ten clones occupy around 2.1% of the sample. The material sequenced was CD4+ T cells sorted from PBMCs, taken less than 18 days after the first yellow fever vaccination. The receptors originated from a young man who received the YFV17D yellow fever vaccine.

This clonotype was observed at least ten times. The chain recombines TRBV12-3 or TRBV12-4 with TRBJ1-2; no reliable D call. The CDR3 extends over 11 amino acids. The V end lost 7 bases, the J end lost 8 bases, and 11 bases lay between the germline ends. CDR3 residues: CASIPRWGYTF. The DNA for the CDR3 is TGTGCCAGCATCCCCAGGTGGGGCTACACCTTC.

This clonotype was counted at least ten times. The gene calls are TRBV12-3 or TRBV12-4 and TRBJ1-6; D unclear. V was cut by 1 base and J by 3 bases, with 10 bases left in between. The CDR3 spans 16 residues. CDR3: CASSLVFRLYNSPLHF. For the CDR3, the DNA is TGTGCCAGCAGTTTAGTTTTCAGACTCTATAATTCACCCCTCCACTTT.